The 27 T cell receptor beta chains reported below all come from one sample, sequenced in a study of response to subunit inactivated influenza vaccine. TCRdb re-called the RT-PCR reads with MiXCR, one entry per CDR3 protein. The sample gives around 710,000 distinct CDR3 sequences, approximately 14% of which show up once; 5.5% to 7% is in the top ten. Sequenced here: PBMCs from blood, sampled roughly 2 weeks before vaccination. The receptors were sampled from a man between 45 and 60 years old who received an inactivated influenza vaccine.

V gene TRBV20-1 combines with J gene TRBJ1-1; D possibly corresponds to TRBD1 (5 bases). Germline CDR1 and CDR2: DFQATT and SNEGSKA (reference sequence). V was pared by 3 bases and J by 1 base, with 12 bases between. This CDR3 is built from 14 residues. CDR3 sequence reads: CSASGTVGNTEAFF. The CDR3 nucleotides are TGCAGTGCTAGTGGGACGGTGGGGAACACTGAAGCTTTCTTT.

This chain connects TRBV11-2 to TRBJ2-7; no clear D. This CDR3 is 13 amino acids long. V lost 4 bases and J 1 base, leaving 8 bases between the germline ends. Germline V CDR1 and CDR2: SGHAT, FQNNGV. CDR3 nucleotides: TGTGCCAGCAGCTCGATCTGGTCCTACGAGCAGTACTTC. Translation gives CASSSIWSYEQYF.

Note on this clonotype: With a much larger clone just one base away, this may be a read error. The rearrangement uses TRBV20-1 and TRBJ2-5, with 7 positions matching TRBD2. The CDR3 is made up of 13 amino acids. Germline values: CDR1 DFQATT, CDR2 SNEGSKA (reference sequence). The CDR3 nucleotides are TGCAGAGCTAGAGATGAGCGGGGCCGGACCCAGTACTTC. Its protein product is CRARDERGRTQYF.

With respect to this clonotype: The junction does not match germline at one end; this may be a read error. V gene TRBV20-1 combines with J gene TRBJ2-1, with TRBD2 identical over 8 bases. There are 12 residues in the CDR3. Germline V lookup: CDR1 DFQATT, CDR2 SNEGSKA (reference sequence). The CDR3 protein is CRPGLVGNEQIF. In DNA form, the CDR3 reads TGCCGACCGGGACTAGTAGGTAATGAGCAGATCTTC.

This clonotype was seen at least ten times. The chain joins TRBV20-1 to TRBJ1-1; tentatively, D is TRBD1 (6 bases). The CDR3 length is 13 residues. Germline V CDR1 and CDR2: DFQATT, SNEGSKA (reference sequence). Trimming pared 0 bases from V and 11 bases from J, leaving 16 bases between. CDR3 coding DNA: TGCAGTGCTAGAGATCGGGGGGCTAGTGGGGCTTTCTTT. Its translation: CSARDRGASGAFF.

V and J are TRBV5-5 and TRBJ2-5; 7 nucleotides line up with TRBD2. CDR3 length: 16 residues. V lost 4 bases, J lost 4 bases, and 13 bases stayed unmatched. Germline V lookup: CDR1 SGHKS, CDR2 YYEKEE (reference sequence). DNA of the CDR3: TGTGCCAGCAGCCCGCTGACTAGCTTTCGTCGAGAGACCCAGTACTTC. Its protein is CASSPLTSFRRETQYF.

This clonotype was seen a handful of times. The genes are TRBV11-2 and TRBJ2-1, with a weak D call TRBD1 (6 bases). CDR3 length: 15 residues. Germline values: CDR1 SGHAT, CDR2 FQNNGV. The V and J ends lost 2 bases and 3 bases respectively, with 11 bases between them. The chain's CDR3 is CASSLRDNFYNEQFF. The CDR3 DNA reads TGTGCCAGCAGCTTAAGGGACAACTTCTACAATGAGCAGTTCTTC.

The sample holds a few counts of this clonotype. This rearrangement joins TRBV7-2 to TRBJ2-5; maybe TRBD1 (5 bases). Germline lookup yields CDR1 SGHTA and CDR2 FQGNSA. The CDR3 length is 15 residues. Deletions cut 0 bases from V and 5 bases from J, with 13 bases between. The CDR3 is CASSLAQGAWETQYF. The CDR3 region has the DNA TGTGCCAGCAGCTTAGCGCAAGGGGCGTGGGAGACCCAGTACTTC. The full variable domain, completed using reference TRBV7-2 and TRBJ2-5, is GAGVSQSPSNKVTEKGKDVELRCDPISGHTALYWYRQSLGQGLEFLIYFQGNSAPDKSGLPSDRFSAERTGGSVSTLTIQRTQQEDSAVYLCASSLAQGAWETQYFGPGTRLLVL.

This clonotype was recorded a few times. CDR3 sequence reads: CASSPQLRLSPSYNEQFF. As DNA, the CDR3 is TGTGCCAGCAGCCCACAGCTGAGACTTTCTCCCTCGTACAATGAGCAGTTCTTC. The chain employs TRBV11-1 and TRBJ2-1; D ambiguous. There are 18 residues in the CDR3. Trimming shortened V by 5 bases and J by 4 bases, and 24 bases separated the two germline ends. The germline CDR1 and CDR2 sequences are SGHAT and FQDESV (reference sequence).

For the CDR3, the DNA is TGCGCCAGCAGCCCAGACACAGGGGGCTACGAGCAGTACTTC. Its protein product is CASSPDTGGYEQYF. The V call is TRBV5-1, the J call TRBJ2-7; 8 bases align to TRBD1. This CDR3 is 14 amino acids long. CDR1 is SGHRS, CDR2 YFSETQ, per germline. J lost 3 bases, V lost 4 bases, and 6 bases had no gene match.

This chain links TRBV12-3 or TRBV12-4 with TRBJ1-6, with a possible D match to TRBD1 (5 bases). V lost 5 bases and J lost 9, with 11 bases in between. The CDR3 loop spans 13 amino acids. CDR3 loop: CASSIGTSSPLHF. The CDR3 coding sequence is TGTGCCAGCAGTATCGGGACGAGTTCACCCCTCCACTTT.

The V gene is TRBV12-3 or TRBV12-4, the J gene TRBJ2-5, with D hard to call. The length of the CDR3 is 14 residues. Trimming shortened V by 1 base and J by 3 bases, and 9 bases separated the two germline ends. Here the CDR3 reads CASSLDGRKETQYF. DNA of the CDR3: TGTGCCAGCAGTTTAGATGGCAGGAAAGAGACCCAGTACTTC.

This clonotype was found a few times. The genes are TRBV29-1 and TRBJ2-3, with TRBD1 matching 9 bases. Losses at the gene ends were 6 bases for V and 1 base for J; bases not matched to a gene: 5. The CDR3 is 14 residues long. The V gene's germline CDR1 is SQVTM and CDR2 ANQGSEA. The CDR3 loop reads CSVQRDRGTDTQYF. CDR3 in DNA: TGCAGCGTCCAAAGGGACAGGGGCACAGATACGCAGTATTTT.

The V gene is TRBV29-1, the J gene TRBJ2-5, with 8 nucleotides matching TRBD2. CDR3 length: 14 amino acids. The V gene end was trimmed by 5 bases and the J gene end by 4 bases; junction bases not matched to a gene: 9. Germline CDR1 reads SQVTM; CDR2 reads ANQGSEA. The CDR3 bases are TGCAGCGTTCCCTACAGGGCGGGAGGAGAGACCCAGTACTTC. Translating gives CSVPYRAGGETQYF.

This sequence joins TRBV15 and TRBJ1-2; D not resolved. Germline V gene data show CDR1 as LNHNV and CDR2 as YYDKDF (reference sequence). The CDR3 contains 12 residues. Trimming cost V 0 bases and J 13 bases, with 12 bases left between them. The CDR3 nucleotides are TGTGCCACCAGCAGAGATGGGTGGAAGTTCACCTTC. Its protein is CATSRDGWKFTF.

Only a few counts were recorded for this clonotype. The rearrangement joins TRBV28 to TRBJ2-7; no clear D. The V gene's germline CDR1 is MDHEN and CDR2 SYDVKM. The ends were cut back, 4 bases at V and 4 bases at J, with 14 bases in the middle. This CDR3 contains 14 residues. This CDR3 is CASSWLENKYEQYF. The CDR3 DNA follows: TGTGCCAGCAGTTGGCTAGAAAACAAATACGAGCAGTACTTC. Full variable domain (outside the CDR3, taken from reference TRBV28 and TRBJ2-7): DVKVTQSSRYLVKRTGEKVFLECVQDMDHENMFWYRQDPGLGLRLIYFSYDVKMKEKGDIPEGYSVSREKKERFSLILESASTNQTSMYLCASSWLENKYEQYFGPGTRLTVT.

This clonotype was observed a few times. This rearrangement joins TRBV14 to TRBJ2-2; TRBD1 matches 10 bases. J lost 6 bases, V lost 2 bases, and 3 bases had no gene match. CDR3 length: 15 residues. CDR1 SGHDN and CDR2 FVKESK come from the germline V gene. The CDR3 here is CASSQLGQGAGELFF. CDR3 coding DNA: TGTGCCAGCAGCCAATTAGGACAGGGGGCCGGGGAGCTGTTTTTT.

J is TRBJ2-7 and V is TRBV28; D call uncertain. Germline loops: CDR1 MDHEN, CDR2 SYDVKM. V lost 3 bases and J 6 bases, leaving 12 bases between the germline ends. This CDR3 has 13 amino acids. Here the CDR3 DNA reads TGTGCCAGCAGTTTGAACTCACCGATCGAGCAGTACTTC. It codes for CASSLNSPIEQYF.

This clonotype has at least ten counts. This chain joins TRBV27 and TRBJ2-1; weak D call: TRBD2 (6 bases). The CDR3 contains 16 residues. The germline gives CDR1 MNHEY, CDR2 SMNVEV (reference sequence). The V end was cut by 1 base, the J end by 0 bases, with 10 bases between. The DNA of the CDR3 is TGTGCCAGCAGTTTATTGGTGGGGGGCTCCTACAATGAGCAGTTCTTC. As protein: CASSLLVGGSYNEQFF.

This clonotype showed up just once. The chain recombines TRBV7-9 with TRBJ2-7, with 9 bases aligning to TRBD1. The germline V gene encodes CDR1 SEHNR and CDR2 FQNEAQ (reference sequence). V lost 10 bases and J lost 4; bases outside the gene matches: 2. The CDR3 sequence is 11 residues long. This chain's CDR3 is CATGTGYEQYF. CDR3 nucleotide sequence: TGTGCCACCGGGACAGGGTACGAGCAGTACTTC.

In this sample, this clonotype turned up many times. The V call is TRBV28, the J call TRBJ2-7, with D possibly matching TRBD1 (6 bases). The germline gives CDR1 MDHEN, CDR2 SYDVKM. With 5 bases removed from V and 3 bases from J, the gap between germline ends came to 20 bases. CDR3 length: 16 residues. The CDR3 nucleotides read TGTGCCAGCAGTACCTCCGACAGGATCCCTTACTACGAGCAGTACTTC. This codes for CASSTSDRIPYYEQYF.

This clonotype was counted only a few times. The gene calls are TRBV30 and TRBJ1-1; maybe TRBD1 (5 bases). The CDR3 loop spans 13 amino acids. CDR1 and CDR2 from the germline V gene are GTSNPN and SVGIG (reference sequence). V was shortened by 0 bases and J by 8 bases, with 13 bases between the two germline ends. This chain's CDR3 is CAWSVLGGVEAFF. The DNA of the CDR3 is TGTGCCTGGAGTGTACTTGGAGGGGTAGAAGCTTTCTTT.

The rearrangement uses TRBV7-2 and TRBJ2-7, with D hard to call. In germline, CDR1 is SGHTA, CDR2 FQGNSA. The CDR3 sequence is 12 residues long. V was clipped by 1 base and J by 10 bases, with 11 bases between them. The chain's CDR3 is CASSLGWTDQYF. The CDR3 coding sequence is TGTGCCAGCAGCTTAGGTTGGACGGACCAGTACTTC. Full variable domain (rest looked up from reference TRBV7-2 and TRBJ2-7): GAGVSQSPSNKVTEKGKDVELRCDPISGHTALYWYRQSLGQGLEFLIYFQGNSAPDKSGLPSDRFSAERTGGSVSTLTIQRTQQEDSAVYLCASSLGWTDQYFGPGTRLTVT.

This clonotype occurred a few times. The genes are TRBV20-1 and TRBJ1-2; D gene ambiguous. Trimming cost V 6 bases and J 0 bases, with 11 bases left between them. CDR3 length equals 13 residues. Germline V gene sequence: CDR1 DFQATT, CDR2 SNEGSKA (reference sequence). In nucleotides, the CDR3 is TGCAGTGCCCGAACACCGGCTAACTATGGCTACACCTTC. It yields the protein CSARTPANYGYTF.

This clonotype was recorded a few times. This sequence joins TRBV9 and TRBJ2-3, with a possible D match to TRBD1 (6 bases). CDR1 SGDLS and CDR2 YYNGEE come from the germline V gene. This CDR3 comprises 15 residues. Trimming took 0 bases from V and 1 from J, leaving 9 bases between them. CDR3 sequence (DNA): TGTGCCAGCAGCGTAGCGCAGGGGCGCACAGATACGCAGTATTTT. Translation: CASSVAQGRTDTQYF.

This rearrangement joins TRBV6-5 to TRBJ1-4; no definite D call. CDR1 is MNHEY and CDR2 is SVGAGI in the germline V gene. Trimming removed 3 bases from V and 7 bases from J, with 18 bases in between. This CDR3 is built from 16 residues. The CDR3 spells CASSYLQTVAPEKLFF. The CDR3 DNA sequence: TGTGCCAGCAGTTATCTCCAAACAGTAGCCCCTGAAAAACTGTTTTTT.

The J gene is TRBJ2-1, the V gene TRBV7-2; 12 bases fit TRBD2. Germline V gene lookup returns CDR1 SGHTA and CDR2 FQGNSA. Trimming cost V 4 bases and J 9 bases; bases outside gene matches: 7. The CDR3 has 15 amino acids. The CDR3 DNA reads TGTGCCAGCAGCTCTAGCGGGAGGGCCGGGAGTGAGCAGTTCTTC. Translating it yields CASSSSGRAGSEQFF.